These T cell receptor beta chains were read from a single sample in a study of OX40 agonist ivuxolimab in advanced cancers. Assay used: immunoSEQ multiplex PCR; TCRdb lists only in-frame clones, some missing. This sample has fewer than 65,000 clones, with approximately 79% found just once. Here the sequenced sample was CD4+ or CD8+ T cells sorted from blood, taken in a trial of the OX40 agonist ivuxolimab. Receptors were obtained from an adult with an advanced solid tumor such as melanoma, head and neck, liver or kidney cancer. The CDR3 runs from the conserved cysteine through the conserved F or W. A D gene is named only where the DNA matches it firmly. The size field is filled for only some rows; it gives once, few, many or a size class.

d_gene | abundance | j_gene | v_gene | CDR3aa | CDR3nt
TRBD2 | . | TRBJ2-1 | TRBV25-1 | CASIPGGRAGNEQFF | TGTGCCAGCATTCCAGGCGGGAGGGCCGGGAATGAGCAGTTCTTC
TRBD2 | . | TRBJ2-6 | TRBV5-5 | CASSWGGLAGAGANVLTF | TGTGCCAGCAGCTGGGGGGGACTAGCGGGAGCTGGGGCCAACGTCCTGACTTTC
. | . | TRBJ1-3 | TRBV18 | CASSLQAGSGSGNTIYF | TGTGCCAGCTCACTCCAAGCAGGGAGCGGCTCTGGAAACACCATATATTTT
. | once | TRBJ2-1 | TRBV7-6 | CASSLLVDDEQFF | TGTGCCAGCAGCTTACTGGTGGATGATGAGCAGTTCTTC
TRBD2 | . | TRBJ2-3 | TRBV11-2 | CASSLLTLAGGPTDTQYF | TGTGCCAGCAGCTTATTGACTCTGGCGGGGGGTCCGACAGATACGCAGTATTTT
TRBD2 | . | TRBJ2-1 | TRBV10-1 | CASSDEGLKAYNEQFF | TGCGCCAGCAGTGATGAGGGACTAAAGGCCTACAATGAGCAGTTCTTC
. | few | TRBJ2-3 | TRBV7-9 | CASSLVDRFWGTDTQYF | TGTGCCAGCAGCTTAGTAGACAGGTTTTGGGGGACAGATACGCAGTATTTT
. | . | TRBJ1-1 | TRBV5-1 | CASSLLRGNTEAFF | TGCGCCAGCAGCTTATTACGGGGGAACACTGAAGCTTTCTTT
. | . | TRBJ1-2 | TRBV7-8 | CASSLSPDYGYTF | TGTGCCAGCAGCCTGTCTCCCGACTATGGCTACACCTTC
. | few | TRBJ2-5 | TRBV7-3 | CASSPVGGLQETQYF | TGTGCCAGCAGCCCCGTAGGGGGACTCCAAGAGACCCAGTACTTC
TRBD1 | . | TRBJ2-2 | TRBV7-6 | CASSRDRAGELFF | TGTGCCAGCAGCCGGGACAGGGCCGGGGAGCTGTTTTTT
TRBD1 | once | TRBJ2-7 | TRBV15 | CATSSGTGGEQYF | TGTGCCACCAGCAGTGGGACAGGGGGCGAGCAGTACTTC
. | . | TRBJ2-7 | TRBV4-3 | CASSQDRGGAGRSYEQYF | TGCGCCAGCAGCCAAGACAGGGGAGGGGCGGGGAGATCCTACGAGCAGTACTTC
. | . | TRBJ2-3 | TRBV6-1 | CASSEALWLGDTQYF | TGTGCCAGCAGTGAAGCGCTCTGGTTAGGAGATACGCAGTATTTT
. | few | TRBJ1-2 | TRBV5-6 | CASSPPGRNYYGYTF | TGTGCCAGCAGTCCCCCGGGCAGGAACTACTATGGCTACACCTTC
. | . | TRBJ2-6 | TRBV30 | CAWTLSGANVLTF | TGTGCCTGGACCCTATCTGGGGCCAACGTCCTGACTTTC
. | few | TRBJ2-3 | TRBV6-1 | CASSEFGTGQPDTQYF | TGTGCCAGCAGTGAATTTGGGACGGGCCAACCAGATACGCAGTATTTT
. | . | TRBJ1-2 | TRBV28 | CASSLPGGVGSSGYGYTF | TGTGCCAGCAGTTTGCCGGGGGGCGTAGGATCGTCCGGCTATGGCTACACCTTC
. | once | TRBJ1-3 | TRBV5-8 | CASSSTVKRGNTIYF | TGTGCCAGCAGCTCGACAGTTAAGCGGGGAAACACCATATATTTT
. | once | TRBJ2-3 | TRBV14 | CASSQELSGALQYF | TGTGCCAGCAGCCAAGAATTATCGGGGGCTTTGCAGTATTTT
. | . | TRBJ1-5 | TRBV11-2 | CASSLVGLQNQPQHF | TGTGCCAGCAGCTTAGTGGGGTTACAGAATCAGCCCCAGCATTTT
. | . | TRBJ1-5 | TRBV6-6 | CASSSDSPSNQPQHF | TGTGCCAGCAGTTCTGACAGCCCTAGCAATCAGCCCCAGCATTTT
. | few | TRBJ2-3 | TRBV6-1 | CASRLLGGDTDTQYF | TGTGCCAGCAGACTCCTGGGGGGAGACACAGATACGCAGTATTTT
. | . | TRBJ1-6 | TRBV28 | CASSLPREGGYNSPLHF | TGTGCCAGCAGTTTACCCAGGGAAGGTGGCTATAATTCACCCCTCCACTTT
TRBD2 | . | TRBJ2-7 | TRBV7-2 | CATSYSGGHNYEQYF | TGTGCCACCAGTTACAGCGGGGGCCACAACTACGAGCAGTACTTC
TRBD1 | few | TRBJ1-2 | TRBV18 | CASQTGEDYGYTF | TGTGCCAGCCAAACAGGGGAGGACTATGGCTACACCTTC
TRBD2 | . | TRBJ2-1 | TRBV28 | CASSTPGLAERNEQFF | TGTGCCAGCAGCACCCCGGGACTAGCGGAACGCAATGAGCAGTTCTTC
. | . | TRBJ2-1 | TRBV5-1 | CASRARGSSYNEQFF | TGCGCCAGCAGGGCGCGGGGAAGCTCCTACAATGAGCAGTTCTTC
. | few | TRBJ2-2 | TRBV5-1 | CASTSYTNTGELFF | TGCGCCAGCACGTCGTACACGAACACCGGGGAGCTGTTTTTT
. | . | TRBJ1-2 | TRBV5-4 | CASSLVGDPGYGYTF | TGTGCCAGCAGCTTGGTTGGGGACCCGGGCTATGGCTACACCTTC
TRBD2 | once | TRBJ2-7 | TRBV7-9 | CASSPGRTSGAYEQYF | TGTGCCAGCAGCCCCGGACGGACTAGCGGGGCCTACGAGCAGTACTTC
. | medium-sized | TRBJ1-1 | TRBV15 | CATSRDKADTEAFF | TGTGCCACCAGCAGAGATAAAGCCGACACTGAAGCTTTCTTT
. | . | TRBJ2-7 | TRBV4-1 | CASSQEARIHYEQYF | TGCGCCAGCAGCCAAGAGGCCAGGATCCACTACGAGCAGTACTTC
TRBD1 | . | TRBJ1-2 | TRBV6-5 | CASSYVTGGRYGYTF | TGTGCCAGCAGTTACGTGACAGGGGGCCGCTATGGCTACACCTTC
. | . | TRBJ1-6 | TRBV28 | CASIVAGDSPLHF | TGTGCCAGCATCGTAGCAGGGGATTCACCCCTCCACTTT
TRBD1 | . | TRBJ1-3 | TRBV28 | CASRRGQGNGNTIYF | TGTGCCAGCAGAAGGGGACAGGGAAATGGAAACACCATATATTTT
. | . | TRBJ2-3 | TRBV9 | CASSALAVSHTDTQYF | TGTGCCAGCAGCGCCCTGGCCGTAAGCCACACAGATACGCAGTATTTT
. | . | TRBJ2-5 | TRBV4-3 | CASSQDANQETQYF | TGCGCCAGCAGCCAAGACGCCAACCAAGAGACCCAGTACTTC
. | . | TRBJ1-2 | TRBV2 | CASSGLQGPGYTF | TGTGCCAGCAGTGGCCTACAGGGCCCTGGCTACACCTTC
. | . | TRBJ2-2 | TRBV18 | CASSPIGANTGELFF | TGTGCCAGCTCACCTATAGGGGCGAACACCGGGGAGCTGTTTTTT
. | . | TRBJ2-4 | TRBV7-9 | CASSPGLAKNIQYF | TGTGCCAGCAGCCCCGGGTTAGCCAAAAACATTCAGTACTTC
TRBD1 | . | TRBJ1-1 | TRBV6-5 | CASSPQGGTEAFF | TGTGCCAGCAGCCCTCAGGGGGGGACTGAAGCTTTCTTT
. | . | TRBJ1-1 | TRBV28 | CASSAPGRNTEAFF | TGTGCCAGCAGTGCCCCAGGGAGGAACACTGAAGCTTTCTTT
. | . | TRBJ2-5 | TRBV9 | CASSVRGETQYF | TGTGCCAGCAGCGTCAGGGGTGAGACCCAGTACTTC